What follows are 21 T cell receptor beta chains derived from one specimen sequenced in a study of blood T cell repertoires in COVID-19. The protocol was immunoSEQ multiplex PCR, while the TCRdb copy is restricted to in-frame clones and leaves out a portion. There are more than 300,000 clones in the sample; around 87% occur only once, and just under 6.5% lies in the top ten. The sequencing sample was made of peripheral blood. The receptors were sampled from a woman aged 45-65 years with COVID-19, enrolled during active disease.

V gene TRBV15 combines with J gene TRBJ2-1, with D tentatively TRBD2 (6 bases). CDR1 is LNHNV, CDR2 YYDKDF, per germline (reference sequence). V lost 2 bases to trimming and J lost 6 bases, with 20 bases between them. The CDR3 is made up of 17 amino acids. CDR3 bases: TGTGCCACCAGCAGACCCATCCGACTAGTCGGAAGCAATGAGCAGTTCTTC. This translates into CATSRPIRLVGSNEQFF. The variable domain in full, with the rest retrieved from reference TRBV15 and TRBJ2-1, is DAMVIQNPRYQVTQFGKPVTLSCSQTLNHNVMYWYQQKSSQAPKLLFHYYDKDFNNEADTPDNFQSRRPNTSFCFLDIRSPGLGDTAMYLCATSRPIRLVGSNEQFFGPGTRLTVL.

This chain connects TRBV6-5 to TRBJ1-4, with D possibly matching TRBD1 (5 bases). This CDR3 comprises 15 residues. Per germline, CDR1 MNHEY and CDR2 SVGAGI. V lost 6 bases and J 5 bases, leaving 16 bases between the germline ends. The CDR3 is CASRPTGGLNEKLFF. CDR3 in DNA: TGTGCCAGCAGGCCCACGGGGGGGTTAAATGAAAAACTGTTTTTT.

This clone appeared a few times. V and J are TRBV27 and TRBJ2-2, with 8 positions matching TRBD1. The V and J ends lost 2 bases and 2 bases, in that order; junction bases with no gene match: 7. The CDR3 sequence is 17 residues long. Germline V CDR1 and CDR2: MNHEY, SMNVEV (reference sequence). CDR3 coding DNA: TGTGCCAGCAGTTTAGTCGGGGACAGGAGAAACACCGGGGAGCTGTTTTTT. It is translated as CASSLVGDRRNTGELFF.

The chain recombines TRBV6-5 with TRBJ2-2; no definite D call. Trimming pared 2 bases from V and 1 base from J, leaving 5 bases between. Germline V gene data show CDR1 as MNHEY and CDR2 as SVGAGI. The CDR3 runs to 14 residues. CDR3 bases: TGTGCCAGCAGTTACGGGCGGAACACCGGGGAGCTGTTTTTT. Translating it yields CASSYGRNTGELFF.

The chain employs TRBV19 and TRBJ1-5; 10 bases align to TRBD1. Trimming took 3 bases from V and 0 from J; bases not matched to a gene: 8. Germline CDR1 LNHDA, CDR2 SQIVND (reference sequence). The CDR3 consists of 18 residues. The CDR3 is CASSIPGQGDYSNQPQHF. CDR3 sequence (DNA): TGTGCCAGTAGTATTCCCGGACAGGGGGATTATAGCAATCAGCCCCAGCATTTT.

The genes are TRBV19 and TRBJ2-1; 9 positions match TRBD1. The CDR3 contains 15 residues. CDR1 and CDR2 (germline): LNHDA, SQIVND (reference sequence). V shed 7 bases and J 9 bases; nucleotides not matched to a gene: 13. The CDR3 sequence is CASIRAGTGSFEQFF. As DNA, the CDR3 is TGTGCCAGTATAAGGGCAGGGACAGGGAGTTTTGAGCAGTTCTTC.

The rearrangement uses TRBV7-8 and TRBJ2-5, with TRBD2 matching 11 bases. Germline loops: CDR1 SGHVS, CDR2 FQNEAQ. The CDR3 contains 21 residues. V lost 5 bases, J lost 4 bases, and 24 bases stayed unmatched. CDR3 in DNA: TGTGCCAGCAGCCGAGTTTTAATATTGGGAAGACTAGCGGGAAATTCAGAGACCCAGTACTTC. Encoded protein: CASSRVLILGRLAGNSETQYF.

The chain couples TRBV7-9 to TRBJ2-1; D possibly corresponds to TRBD2 (5 bases). The germline V gene has CDR1 SEHNR and CDR2 FQNEAQ (reference sequence). The CDR3 is 15 amino acids. V was clipped by 2 bases and J by 2 bases, with 10 bases between them. The CDR3 coding sequence is TGTGCCAGCAGCTTAAGTGGGAGAGCCTACAATGAGCAGTTCTTC. The encoded protein is CASSLSGRAYNEQFF.

V gene TRBV2 combines with J gene TRBJ2-3, with D possibly being TRBD2 (5 bases). CDR3 length: 15 residues. The germline gives CDR1 SNHLY, CDR2 FYNNEI. V shed 4 bases and J shed 5 bases, with 16 bases lying between them. CDR3 coding DNA: TGTGCCAGCAGTGCGAGCCGGGGAAATTTAGATACGCAGTATTTT. This codes for CASSASRGNLDTQYF. Combining the CDR3 with reference TRBV2 and TRBJ2-3 gives the whole variable domain EPEVTQTPSHQVTQMGQEVILRCVPISNHLYFYWYRQILGQKVEFLVSFYNNEISEKSEIFDDQFSVERPDGSNFTLKIRSTKLEDSAMYFCASSASRGNLDTQYFGPGTRLTVL.

The chain has TRBV30 and TRBJ2-7; D is perhaps TRBD1 (5 bases). Germline CDR1 GTSNPN, CDR2 SVGIG (reference sequence). V gave up 2 bases and J gave up 4 bases, with 6 bases separating them. The CDR3 is 11 amino acids. The CDR3 DNA follows: TGTGCCTGGAGTCCAGGGTACGAGCAGTACTTC. This gives the protein CAWSPGYEQYF.

Concerning this clone: Relative to the germline gene, one junction end is altered; a read error may explain this. J is TRBJ2-2 and V is TRBV7-7; the D gene is possibly TRBD1 (6 bases). The CDR3 has 15 residues. Per the germline V gene, CDR1 is SSHAT and CDR2 is FNYEAQ (reference sequence). The CDR3 sequence: CASSSKQGISGELFF. DNA for the CDR3: TGTGCTAGCAGCTCAAAACAGGGTATCTCCGGGGAGCTGTTTTTT.

The chain joins TRBV3-1 (or the pseudogene TRBV3-2) to TRBJ2-7; 9 positions agree with TRBD2. Germline V gene data show CDR1 as LGHDT and CDR2 as YNNKEL (reference sequence). V gave up 2 bases and J gave up 6 bases; unmatched junction bases: 14. This CDR3 is built from 17 residues. The CDR3 sequence: CASSQSRVAGVKGEQYF. CDR3 nucleotides: TGTGCCAGCAGCCAATCTCGGGTAGCGGGAGTGAAGGGCGAGCAGTACTTC.

The chain has TRBV29-1 and TRBJ2-7; no reliable D call. The CDR3 length is 13 residues. Germline V gives CDR1 SQVTM, CDR2 ANQGSEA. V dropped 5 bases and J dropped 0 bases, with 11 bases sitting between them. CDR3 sequence: CSVTLLSSYEQYF. In DNA, the CDR3 is TGCAGCGTTACACTACTTAGCTCCTACGAGCAGTACTTC.

The chain recombines TRBV16 with TRBJ2-7, with unresolved D. The ends were cut back, 0 bases at V and 12 bases at J, with 12 bases in the middle. This CDR3 spans 12 amino acids. Germline V CDR1 and CDR2: KGHSY, FQNENV. CDR3 coding DNA: TGTGCCAGCAGCCAATCTGGGCAGGCTTTGTACTTC. Translation: CASSQSGQALYF.

The chain uses TRBV4-1 and TRBJ1-5, with TRBD1 as a possible D gene (5 bases). V lost 0 bases and J lost 5, with 11 bases in between. Germline assignment: CDR1 MGHRA and CDR2 YSYEKL. The length of the CDR3 is 15 residues. The CDR3 region is CASSQDGQGDQPQHF. The DNA for the CDR3 is TGCGCCAGCAGCCAAGATGGCCAGGGTGATCAGCCCCAGCATTTT.

This chain connects TRBV9 to TRBJ2-6; no reliable D call. The germline V gene has CDR1 SGDLS and CDR2 YYNGEE. With 0 bases removed from V and 4 bases from J, the gap between germline ends came to 8 bases. CDR3 size: 15 residues. In DNA form, the CDR3 reads TGTGCCAGCAGCGTAGATCGCGTCGGGGCCAACGTCCTGACTTTC. This translates into CASSVDRVGANVLTF.

The gene calls are TRBV4-2 and TRBJ1-4; 7 bases fit TRBD1. The CDR3 totals 17 residues. The germline V gene encodes CDR1 LGHNA and CDR2 YNFKEQ. V lost 4 bases and J lost 0; bases outside the gene matches: 8. The CDR3: CASSLFTGASTNEKLFF. CDR3 DNA: TGTGCCAGCAGCCTATTCACAGGGGCATCAACTAATGAAAAACTGTTTTTT.

V is TRBV4-1 and J is TRBJ2-1, with 10 bases that match TRBD1. With V trimmed by 3 bases and J by 6 bases, 8 bases remained unmatched. Per germline, CDR1 MGHRA and CDR2 YSYEKL. The CDR3 covers 16 residues. Here the CDR3 reads CASSQTRQGAGNEQFF. The CDR3 bases are TGCGCCAGCAGCCAGACCCGACAGGGGGCAGGCAATGAGCAGTTCTTC.

Only a few counts were recorded for this clone. The chain recombines TRBV30 with TRBJ1-5; tentative D call: TRBD1 (5 bases). This CDR3 is built from 15 residues. The germline gives CDR1 GTSNPN, CDR2 SVGIG (reference sequence). V shed 0 bases and J shed 0 bases, with 9 bases lying between them. The CDR3 protein is CAWSVDSYSNQPQHF. DNA of the CDR3: TGTGCCTGGAGTGTAGACAGTTATAGCAATCAGCCCCAGCATTTT.

V and J are TRBV19 and TRBJ1-2; 9 bases are shared with TRBD1. The germline V gene encodes CDR1 LNHDA and CDR2 SQIVND (reference sequence). This CDR3 is built from 16 residues. V was clipped by 5 bases and J by 10 bases; unmatched bases: 17. CDR3 loop: CASSWGQGPPAKDYTF. CDR3 in DNA: TGTGCCAGTAGTTGGGGACAGGGCCCCCCGGCCAAGGACTACACCTTC.

In its sample, this clone was seen once. The chain couples TRBV7-2 to TRBJ2-2; no definite D call. This CDR3 region has 15 residues. Trimming shortened V by 2 bases and J by 2 bases, and 9 bases separated the two germline ends. CDR1 SGHTA and CDR2 FQGNSA come from the germline V gene. The CDR3 loop reads CASSLTKTNTGELFF. The CDR3 region has the DNA TGTGCCAGCAGCTTAACGAAAACTAACACCGGGGAGCTGTTTTTT.